Listed below are T cell receptor beta chains from one sample, sequenced in a study of early T cells in non-severe SARS-CoV-2 infection. Each CDR3 protein is one row after TCRdb ran MiXCR on the 5' RACE reads. Among tens of thousands of distinct CDR3 sequences listed, 9.5% to 15% were seen once. Sequencing was carried out using whole blood. These receptors all come from an adult who was a healthcare worker with PCR-confirmed SARS-CoV-2 infection or an uninfected control (not recorded which). The CDR3 runs from the conserved cysteine through the conserved F or W. A D gene is named only where the DNA matches it firmly. Clone sizes are given selectively: once, few, many, or a class where the clone is expanded.

J: TRBJ2-2
V: TRBV5-1
size: -
D: TRBD2
CDR3: CASSPGGAGAPGELFF
DNA: TGCGCCAGCAGCCCCGGGGGAGCGGGAGCCCCCGGGGAGCTGTTTTTT

J: TRBJ2-5
V: TRBV12-3/TRBV12-4
size: many
D: TRBD1
CDR3: CASSQRQGNTETQYF
DNA: TGTGCCAGCAGTCAGCGACAGGGTAACACGGAGACCCAGTACTTC

J: TRBJ2-7
V: TRBV7-2
size: few
D: TRBD1
CDR3: CASGRDRGSYEQYF
DNA: TGTGCCAGCGGAAGGGACAGGGGGTCCTACGAGCAGTACTTC

J: TRBJ1-1
V: TRBV28
size: many
D: -
CDR3: CASSLGAGAFF
DNA: TGTGCCAGCAGTTTGGGGGCCGGAGCTTTCTTT

J: TRBJ2-2
V: TRBV4-1
size: -
D: -
CDR3: CASSQGMLGDTGELFF
DNA: TGCGCCAGCAGCCAAGGAATGTTGGGGGACACCGGGGAGCTGTTTTTT

J: TRBJ2-7
V: TRBV7-9
size: few
D: TRBD2
CDR3: CASSLALAGTYEQYF
DNA: TGTGCCAGCAGCTTAGCTCTAGCGGGGACCTACGAGCAGTACTTC

J: TRBJ1-1
V: TRBV2
size: many
D: -
CDR3: CASTPRSSAANTEAFF
DNA: TGTGCCAGCACCCCACGGTCGTCCGCGGCGAACACTGAAGCTTTCTTT

J: TRBJ1-5
V: TRBV30
size: many
D: -
CDR3: CAWGLGSNQPQHF
DNA: TGTGCCTGGGGTCTAGGGAGCAATCAGCCCCAGCATTTT

J: TRBJ2-1
V: TRBV11-1
size: -
D: TRBD1
CDR3: CASSRDRHNEQFF
DNA: TGTGCCAGCAGCCGGGACAGACACAATGAGCAGTTCTTC

J: TRBJ2-1
V: TRBV12-3/TRBV12-4
size: -
D: TRBD2
CDR3: CASSLGAGLADPRSGNEQFF
DNA: TGTGCCAGCAGTTTAGGAGCGGGACTAGCGGACCCTCGGTCCGGCAATGAGCAGTTCTTC

J: TRBJ2-2
V: TRBV2
size: -
D: -
CDR3: CASSEGPGELFF
DNA: TGTGCCAGCAGTGAGGGACCCGGGGAGCTGTTTTTT

J: TRBJ2-7
V: TRBV7-9
size: few
D: TRBD2
CDR3: CASSLEASGYEQYF
DNA: TGTGCCAGCAGTTTAGAGGCTAGCGGCTACGAGCAGTACTTC

J: TRBJ2-2
V: TRBV18
size: -
D: TRBD2
CDR3: CASSPRTSDTGELFF
DNA: TGTGCCAGCTCACCACGGACTAGCGACACCGGGGAGCTGTTTTTT

J: TRBJ2-5
V: TRBV18
size: many
D: -
CDR3: CASSPRGLGETQYF
DNA: TGTGCCAGCTCACCACGAGGTTTGGGGGAGACCCAGTACTTC

J: TRBJ1-2
V: TRBV12-3/TRBV12-4
size: once
D: TRBD1
CDR3: CASSSSGTGGYGYTF
DNA: TGTGCCAGCAGTTCCTCCGGGACAGGGGGCTATGGCTACACCTTC

J: TRBJ2-2
V: TRBV12-3/TRBV12-4
size: many
D: TRBD1
CDR3: CASILSGTGNTGELFF
DNA: TGTGCCAGCATCCTCTCCGGGACAGGGAACACCGGGGAGCTGTTTTTT

J: TRBJ2-1
V: TRBV7-9
size: many
D: -
CDR3: CASSLVRTSLDEQFF
DNA: TGTGCCAGCAGCTTAGTTAGGACGTCTTTGGATGAGCAGTTCTTC

J: TRBJ1-1
V: TRBV11-1
size: few
D: -
CDR3: CASSLDRNRAFF
DNA: TGTGCCAGCAGCCTTGACAGAAATCGGGCTTTCTTT

J: TRBJ2-5
V: TRBV9
size: few
D: TRBD1
CDR3: CASSAWTGDGETQYF
DNA: TGTGCCAGCAGCGCCTGGACAGGGGACGGAGAGACCCAGTACTTC

J: TRBJ2-6
V: TRBV7-3
size: few
D: -
CDR3: CASSLTAWGSVASGANVLTF
DNA: TGTGCCAGCAGCTTAACGGCATGGGGTAGTGTGGCCTCTGGGGCCAACGTCCTGACTTTC

J: TRBJ1-1
V: TRBV20-1
size: -
D: -
CDR3: CSAREGGARNTEAFF
DNA: TGCAGTGCTAGAGAGGGGGGGGCGCGTAACACTGAAGCTTTCTTT

J: TRBJ1-2
V: TRBV10-3
size: few
D: TRBD1
CDR3: CAISEDQGATGYTF
DNA: TGTGCCATCAGTGAGGACCAGGGGGCAACTGGCTACACCTTC

J: TRBJ1-6
V: TRBV7-2
size: many
D: -
CDR3: CASSLEAGSPLHF
DNA: TGTGCCAGCAGCTTAGAGGCGGGGTCACCCCTCCACTTT

J: TRBJ2-7
V: TRBV28
size: -
D: -
CDR3: CASSLATSWQYF
DNA: TGTGCCAGCAGTTTGGCGACCTCCTGGCAGTACTTC

J: TRBJ2-2
V: TRBV11-3
size: many
D: TRBD2
CDR3: CASSLSLAGETGELFF
DNA: TGTGCCAGCAGCTTAAGCCTAGCGGGAGAGACCGGGGAGCTGTTTTTT

J: TRBJ2-3
V: TRBV20-1
size: few
D: TRBD2
CDR3: CSQVGASGLHSTDTQYF
DNA: TGCAGTCAAGTAGGGGCTAGCGGTCTACATAGCACAGATACGCAGTATTTT

J: TRBJ1-2
V: TRBV9
size: many
D: -
CDR3: CASSSRTLTYGYTF
DNA: TGTGCCAGCAGCTCAAGAACACTTACTTATGGCTACACCTTC

J: TRBJ2-1
V: TRBV24-1
size: many
D: -
CDR3: CATQAGSYNEQFF
DNA: TGTGCCACCCAAGCGGGCTCCTACAATGAGCAGTTCTTC

J: TRBJ1-1
V: TRBV23-1
size: few
D: -
CDR3: CASTQLAFF
DNA: TGCGCCAGCACTCAATTAGCTTTCTTT

J: TRBJ2-1
V: TRBV24-1
size: -
D: TRBD2
CDR3: CATSDPGTSSYNEQFF
DNA: TGTGCCACCAGTGATCCCGGGACTAGCTCCTACAATGAGCAGTTCTTC